The 32 T cell receptor beta chains below were found in one sample sequenced in a study of T cells after yellow fever vaccination. MiXCR, applied by TCRdb to the 5' RACE reads, yields one record per CDR3 protein. The repertoire consists of 110,000 or so distinct CDR3 sequences, with approximately 7.1% occurring once and the leading ten covering 2.7%. The sequencing here drew on CD4+ T cells sorted from PBMCs, taken roughly 45 days after the first yellow fever vaccination. The receptor set was obtained from a man in his late teens or twenties who received the YFV17D yellow fever vaccine.

This clonotype was counted ten times or more. This chain connects TRBV20-1 to TRBJ1-3, with D perhaps TRBD1 (5 bases). Germline V gene sequence: CDR1 DFQATT, CDR2 SNEGSKA (reference sequence). V was clipped by 6 bases and J by 0 bases, with 24 bases between them. The CDR3 length is 18 residues. The chain's CDR3 is CSAGTVPRDVISGNTIYF. DNA of the CDR3: TGCAGTGCGGGGACTGTTCCGAGGGATGTAATCTCTGGAAACACCATATATTTT.

This clonotype was seen many times. The chain uses TRBV2 and TRBJ2-3; maybe TRBD2 (6 bases). Trimming stripped 3 bases from V and 1 base from J, with 8 bases between. The CDR3 sequence is 14 residues long. Germline-derived CDR1 and CDR2 are SNHLY and FYNNEI. In DNA form, the CDR3 reads TGTGCCAGCAGTGATTCGGGAGGCACAGATACGCAGTATTTT. Protein: CASSDSGGTDTQYF.

This clonotype has more than one count but fewer than ten. V and J are TRBV2 and TRBJ2-7, with D maybe TRBD1 (5 bases). Trimming took off 6 bases at V and 3 bases at J, with 9 bases between the two ends. This CDR3 contains 12 residues. In germline, CDR1 is SNHLY, CDR2 FYNNEI. The CDR3 DNA reads TGTGCCAGCAGATCCGACAGCTACGAGCAGTACGTC. Translated: CASRSDSYEQYV.

This clonotype was counted ten times or more. The chain combines TRBV2 with TRBJ1-2, with a possible D match to TRBD1 (5 bases). V shed 8 bases and J shed 4 bases, with 11 bases lying between them. The CDR3 consists of 12 residues. Per the germline V gene, CDR1 is SNHLY and CDR2 is FYNNEI. The DNA of the CDR3 is TGTGCCAGCGGGGCACGTAGCTATGGCTACACCTTC. This sequence encodes CASGARSYGYTF. Filled out from reference TRBV2 and TRBJ1-2, the complete variable domain reads EPEVTQTPSHQVTQMGQEVILRCVPISNHLYFYWYRQILGQKVEFLVSFYNNEISEKSEIFDDQFSVERPDGSNFTLKIRSTKLEDSAMYFCASGARSYGYTFGSGTRLTVV.

The chain combines TRBV7-2 with TRBJ1-2; no clear D. Germline CDR1 SGHTA, CDR2 FQGNSA. This CDR3 spans 15 amino acids. V lost 0 bases, J lost 4 bases, and 12 bases lay in between. For the CDR3, the DNA is TGTGCCAGCAGCTTAGCGACCTCAAGGAGCTATGGCTACACCTTC. It codes for CASSLATSRSYGYTF.

In this sample, this clonotype turned up many times. The J gene is TRBJ2-3, the V gene TRBV7-9; tentatively, D is TRBD2 (6 bases). V shed 5 bases and J shed 3 bases, with 18 bases lying between them. Germline values: CDR1 SEHNR, CDR2 FQNEAQ (reference sequence). The CDR3 spans 16 residues. The CDR3 region has the DNA TGTGCCAGCAGCCCGGGACTGAGATACTCTACAGATACGCAGTATTTT. This translates into CASSPGLRYSTDTQYF.

This clonotype was counted ten times or more. J is TRBJ1-2 and V is TRBV12-3 or TRBV12-4; no firm D call. V lost 6 bases and J 7 bases, leaving 3 bases between the germline ends. The CDR3 contains 9 residues. For the CDR3, the DNA is TGTGCCAGCAGCCCTGGCTACACCTTC. Its protein product is CASSPGYTF.

This clonotype appeared many times. The CDR3, as DNA: TGTGCCAGCAGCTTGACAGGGTCTGATGAGCAGTTCTTC. Translated, it gives CASSLTGSDEQFF. The chain employs TRBV5-6 and TRBJ2-1, with D perhaps TRBD1 (6 bases). V was shortened by 1 base and J by 8 bases, with 10 bases between the two germline ends. CDR1 is SGHDT, CDR2 YYEEEE, per germline. The length of the CDR3 is 13 residues.

The table lists this clonotype with many counts. The genes are TRBV7-2 and TRBJ2-1; a possible D gene is TRBD2 (7 bases). V lost 0 bases and J lost 8, with 11 bases in between. Germline loops: CDR1 SGHTA, CDR2 FQGNSA. The CDR3 covers 14 residues. The CDR3 nucleotides read TGTGCCAGCAGCTTAGCGCCGGGGGGCGATGAGCAGTTCTTC. Residues: CASSLAPGGDEQFF.

In its sample, this clonotype was seen many times. CDR3 sequence: CASSGGARAGELFF. As DNA, the CDR3 is TGTGCCAGCAGTGGGGGGGCCAGAGCCGGGGAGCTGTTTTTT. This chain joins TRBV12-3 or TRBV12-4 and TRBJ2-2, with D perhaps TRBD2 (7 bases). The CDR3 has 14 residues. V dropped 5 bases and J dropped 6 bases, with 13 bases sitting between them.

This clonotype was counted at least ten times. V and J are TRBV11-2 and TRBJ1-5; D uncertain. Deletions cut 0 bases from V and 5 bases from J, with 5 bases between. The CDR3 spans 13 residues. Germline CDR1 is SGHAT and CDR2 is FQNNGV. This chain's CDR3 is CASSLDPHQPQHF. CDR3 nucleotide sequence: TGTGCCAGCAGCTTAGACCCACATCAGCCCCAGCATTTT.

In its sample, this clonotype was seen many times. The chain is built from TRBV7-2 and TRBJ2-3; 10 nucleotides align to TRBD2. The CDR3 has 17 amino acids. With V trimmed by 1 base and J by 4 bases, 8 bases remained unmatched. CDR1 is SGHTA and CDR2 is FQGNSA in the germline V gene. In nucleotides, the CDR3 is TGTGCCAGCAGCTTAGGCCCTAGCGGGGGAGGCCCAGATACGCAGTATTTT. Translated: CASSLGPSGGGPDTQYF. Together with reference TRBV7-2 and TRBJ2-3, the CDR3 gives the full variable domain: GAGVSQSPSNKVTEKGKDVELRCDPISGHTALYWYRQSLGQGLEFLIYFQGNSAPDKSGLPSDRFSAERTGGSVSTLTIQRTQQEDSAVYLCASSLGPSGGGPDTQYFGPGTRLTVL.

The chain couples TRBV4-2 to TRBJ1-3, with a weak D call TRBD1 (6 bases). The CDR3 covers 15 residues. In germline, CDR1 is LGHNA, CDR2 YNFKEQ. Trimming took 0 bases from V and 8 from J, leaving 14 bases between them. DNA of the CDR3: TGTGCCAGCAGCCAAGAAAGGGACATCGAATACACCATATATTTT. Amino acids: CASSQERDIEYTIYF.

This clonotype was recorded at least ten times. This sequence joins TRBV6-2 or TRBV6-3 and TRBJ2-1, with 13 bases fitting TRBD2. With 2 bases clipped from V and 0 bases from J, the junction kept 4 bases outside the gene matches. This CDR3 is 18 amino acids long. Per the germline V gene, CDR1 is MNHEY and CDR2 is SVGEGT. CDR3 residues: CASSYTTSGGFSYNEQFF. For the CDR3, the DNA is TGTGCCAGCAGTTACACGACTAGCGGGGGGTTCTCCTACAATGAGCAGTTCTTC.

This clonotype was seen many times. The V and J genes are TRBV6-4 and TRBJ2-7, with 10 positions matching TRBD2. J gave up 2 bases and V 5 bases, and 9 bases lay outside the gene matches. Germline assignment: CDR1 MRHNA and CDR2 SNTAGT. The CDR3 is 16 residues long. The CDR3 spells CASSPERGGFTYEQYF. The CDR3 nucleotides are TGTGCCAGCAGTCCTGAGCGGGGGGGCTTTACCTACGAGCAGTACTTC.

The chain uses TRBV28 and TRBJ1-2; no definite D call. Trimming cost V 2 bases and J 9 bases, with 16 bases left between them. This CDR3 spans 14 amino acids. Germline V CDR1 and CDR2: MDHEN, SYDVKM. The CDR3 nucleotides read TGTGCCAGCAGTTTAGACGGACGGGGTCGACGCTACACCTTC. Residues: CASSLDGRGRRYTF.

This clonotype was counted many times. The rearrangement uses TRBV6-2 or TRBV6-3 and TRBJ2-7; possibly TRBD2 for D (5 bases). The CDR3 runs 13 residues. Germline values: CDR1 MNHEY, CDR2 SVGEGT. Trimming took off 7 bases at V and 6 bases at J, with 16 bases between the two ends. The CDR3 reads CASKKTSGLEQYV. In DNA, the CDR3 is TGTGCCAGCAAAAAGACTTCCGGACTCGAGCAGTACGTC.

The sample holds many counts of this clonotype. The chain uses TRBV5-1 and TRBJ2-1, with 11 bases that match TRBD1. The CDR3 contains 17 residues. V shed 6 bases, J shed 9 bases, and the junction held 17 bases outside the gene matches. Germline CDR1 reads SGHRS; CDR2 reads YFSETQ. CDR3 nucleotides: TGCGCCAGCATTTTCGGGACAGGGGGTTTTCAAACTGGTGAGCAGTTCTTC. Protein sequence: CASIFGTGGFQTGEQFF. The full variable domain, rest sourced from reference TRBV5-1 and TRBJ2-1, is KAGVTQTPRYLIKTRGQQVTLSCSPISGHRSVSWYQQTPGQGLQFLFEYFSETQRNKGNFPGRFSGRQFSNSRSEMNVSTLELGDSALYLCASIFGTGGFQTGEQFFGPGTRLTVL.

This clonotype appeared once. A clone one base away is much larger, so this may be a read error. This rearrangement joins TRBV7-9 to TRBJ2-3; D unclear. Per the germline V gene, CDR1 is SEHNR and CDR2 is FQNEAQ (reference sequence). CDR3 length: 15 amino acids. V was pared by 3 bases and J by 2 bases, with 12 bases between. This chain's CDR3 is CASSFSTDPTDTQYF. The CDR3 DNA sequence: TGTGCCAGCAGCTTCAGCACGGACCCCACAGATACGCAGTATTTT.

The table lists this clonotype with many counts. The CDR3 protein is CASKASGGLISYNEQFF. Written as DNA, the CDR3 is TGTGCCAGCAAGGCTAGCGGGGGGCTTATCTCCTACAATGAGCAGTTCTTC. The J gene is TRBJ2-1, the V gene TRBV6-1; TRBD2 aligns across 11 bases. With 7 bases clipped from V and 0 bases from J, the junction kept 8 bases outside the gene matches. The germline gives CDR1 MNHNS, CDR2 SASEGT. The CDR3 has 17 amino acids.

Many counts were recorded for this clonotype. This chain links TRBV5-1 with TRBJ1-1, with D tentatively TRBD1 (6 bases). The V gene lost 4 bases and the J gene lost 1 base, with 14 bases spanning the gap. Germline-derived CDR1 and CDR2 are SGHRS and YFSETQ. There are 15 residues in the CDR3. The CDR3 spells CASSPSGTRNTEAFF. The CDR3 coding sequence is TGCGCCAGCAGCCCCTCGGGGACACGGAACACTGAAGCTTTCTTT.

In this sample, this clonotype turned up many times. The genes are TRBV5-1 and TRBJ1-1; 10 bases align to TRBD1. The CDR3 extends over 13 amino acids. Germline CDR1 and CDR2: SGHRS and YFSETQ. J lost 2 bases, V lost 8 bases, and 3 bases had no gene match. The CDR3: CASGQGVNTEAFF. The DNA of the CDR3 is TGCGCCAGTGGACAGGGGGTAAACACTGAAGCTTTCTTT.

In this sample, this clonotype turned up many times. The chain has TRBV7-9 and TRBJ1-2; 7 bases map to TRBD1. Germline V gene data show CDR1 as SEHNR and CDR2 as FQNEAQ (reference sequence). The CDR3 is made up of 15 amino acids. The junction had 10 bases not matched to a gene; V was cut back by 5 bases and J by 4 bases. The DNA for the CDR3 is TGTGCCAGCAGCCCTAGGGACAGTGGAGTCTATGGCTACACCTTC. It yields the protein CASSPRDSGVYGYTF.

This clonotype appeared many times. This chain joins TRBV5-1 and TRBJ2-2; a weak D match, TRBD1 (5 bases). In germline, CDR1 is SGHRS, CDR2 YFSETQ. The CDR3 length is 15 residues. V gave up 1 base and J gave up 2 bases, with 9 bases separating them. CDR3 region: CASSLRGSNTGELFF. CDR3 nucleotides: TGCGCCAGCAGCTTGAGGGGTTCTAACACCGGGGAGCTGTTTTTT.

This clonotype was seen many times. J is TRBJ1-5 and V is TRBV10-3, with a tentative D call TRBD1 (6 bases). The CDR3 has 14 amino acids. With 3 bases removed from V and 7 bases from J, the gap between germline ends came to 13 bases. CDR1 and CDR2 from the germline V gene are ENHRY and SYGVKD. The CDR3 bases are TGTGCCATCAGTGAAACAGGGAGGGAACAGCCCCAGCATTTT. Protein sequence: CAISETGREQPQHF.

This clonotype was counted ten times or more. The J gene is TRBJ2-3, the V gene TRBV20-1; D not certain. The CDR3 is 13 amino acids. V was clipped by 0 bases and J by 5 bases, with 9 bases between them. Germline V gene sequence: CDR1 DFQATT, CDR2 SNEGSKA (reference sequence). CDR3 sequence reads: CSARERIIDTQYF. CDR3 bases: TGCAGTGCTAGAGAAAGGATAATAGATACGCAGTATTTT.

Many counts were recorded for this clonotype. This rearrangement joins TRBV20-1 to TRBJ2-1; TRBD2 aligns across 12 bases. V was clipped by 3 bases and J by 7 bases; unmatched bases: 10. The length of the CDR3 is 16 residues. Germline V gives CDR1 DFQATT, CDR2 SNEGSKA (reference sequence). The CDR3 region is CSARPSGGALWNEQFF. The CDR3, as DNA: TGCAGTGCTAGGCCTAGCGGGGGGGCCTTATGGAATGAGCAGTTCTTC.

This clonotype was counted once. Since a much larger clone is just one base distant, this may be a read error. CDR3 nucleotide sequence: TGCAGTGCTGGCCTTTTCAGCGATGAAGCTTTCTTT. This translates into CSAGLFSDEAFF. The chain joins TRBV20-1 to TRBJ1-1; D is unclear. CDR1 is DFQATT and CDR2 is SNEGSKA in the germline V gene (reference sequence). Trimming took off 5 bases at V and 7 bases at J, with 14 bases between the two ends. CDR3 size: 12 residues.

Notes on this clonotype: A much larger clone sits a single nucleotide away, making a read error possible. The CDR3 sequence: CATSRDSQEKLVF. Written as DNA, the CDR3 is TGTGCCACCAGCAGAGATAGTCAAGAAAAACTGGTTTTT. This rearrangement joins TRBV15 to TRBJ1-4; D remains unclear. CDR1 is LNHNV and CDR2 is YYDKDF in the germline V gene (reference sequence). The length of the CDR3 is 13 residues.

This clonotype has only a few counts. The rearrangement uses TRBV7-3 and TRBJ1-2; D possibly corresponds to TRBD1 (6 bases). Germline-derived CDR1 and CDR2 are SGHTA and FQGTGA. The V gene lost 4 bases and the J gene lost 6 bases, with 12 bases spanning the gap. The CDR3 length is 13 residues. Written as DNA, the CDR3 is TGTGCCAGCAGCTCCGACAGGTTCGATGGCTACACCTTC. Protein: CASSSDRFDGYTF. The full variable domain, rest sourced from reference TRBV7-3 and TRBJ1-2, is GAGVSQTPSNKVTEKGKYVELRCDPISGHTALYWYRQSLGQGPEFLIYFQGTGAADDSGLPNDRFFAVRPEGSVSTLKIQRTERGDSAVYLCASSSDRFDGYTFGSGTRLTVV.

This clonotype was counted only a few times. This sequence joins TRBV5-1 and TRBJ2-7; TRBD2 matches 12 bases. From germline, CDR1 is SGHRS and CDR2 YFSETQ. CDR3 length: 19 residues. J gave up 3 bases and V 5 bases, and 18 bases lay outside the gene matches. DNA for the CDR3: TGCGCCAGCAGACGGGCCCTACTAGCGGGGGGCGACATCAACTACGAGCAGTACTTC. This gives the protein CASRRALLAGGDINYEQYF.

This clonotype appeared many times. V usage is TRBV28 and J usage is TRBJ1-6, with 10 bases identical to TRBD1. V lost 6 bases to trimming and J lost 12 bases; unmatched junction nucleotides: 8. The CDR3 loop spans 14 amino acids. Germline loops: CDR1 MDHEN, CDR2 SYDVKM. The CDR3 DNA reads as TGTGCCAGCAGCGCGGGACAGGGGTCGGAACCCCTCCACTTT. Protein sequence: CASSAGQGSEPLHF.